This TCR beta chain is drawn from a study of regulatory T cells in long-lasting Graves disease. Background on the study: Those Graves' patients who were newly diagnosed had been on antithyroid drugs under 3 months.

Researchers made TCR beta libraries by using iRepertoire HTBI primers and running Arm-PCR on CDR3 regions. One entry per CDR3 protein, called by TCRdb with MiXCR from the multiplex PCR reads. The sample holds about 350,000 distinct CDR3 sequences; roughly 15% are singletons and the top ten take 20%. Regarding this clonotype: Its antigen remains unknown.

Per the germline V gene, CDR1 is SEHNR and CDR2 is FQNEAQ (reference sequence). The CDR3 totals 13 residues. V shed 10 bases and J 2 bases; nucleotides not matched to a gene: 4. Time point noted: newly diagnosed GD, antithyroid drugs for less than 3 months. From RNA extracted from PBMCs, the TCR library was made. Study-wide results and caveats: TCR diversity was lower in persistent Graves' patients than in newly diagnosed ones. Having few samples may have compromised the accuracy.

The same sample was also studied in work on T cells in Graves' hyperthyroidism and ophthalmopathy.

J is TRBJ2-7 and V is TRBV7-9; 11 bases match TRBD1. The clonotype was recovered from a woman aged 18-29 years with Graves disease. Here the sequenced sample was peripheral blood mononuclear cells (PBMCs), taken at new diagnosis, from a patient treated with antithyroid drugs. CDR3 in amino acids: CAIPGQGAYEQYF. CDR3 nucleotides: TGTGCCATCCCGGGACAGGGGGCCTACGAGCAGTACTTC.